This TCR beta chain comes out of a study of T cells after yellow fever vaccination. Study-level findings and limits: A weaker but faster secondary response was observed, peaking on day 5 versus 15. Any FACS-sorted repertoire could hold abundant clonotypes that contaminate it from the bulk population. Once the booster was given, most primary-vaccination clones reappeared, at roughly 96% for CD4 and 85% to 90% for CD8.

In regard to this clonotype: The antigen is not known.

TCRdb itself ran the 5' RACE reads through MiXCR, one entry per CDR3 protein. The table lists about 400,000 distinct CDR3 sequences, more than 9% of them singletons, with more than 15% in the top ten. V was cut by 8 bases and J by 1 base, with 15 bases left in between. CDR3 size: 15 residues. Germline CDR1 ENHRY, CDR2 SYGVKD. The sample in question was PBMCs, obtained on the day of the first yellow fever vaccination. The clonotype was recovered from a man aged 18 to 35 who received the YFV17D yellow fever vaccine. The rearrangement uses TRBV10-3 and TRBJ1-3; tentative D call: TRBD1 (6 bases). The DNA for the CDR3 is TGTGCCATCGGACTCGGGGGGCGGTCTGGAAACACCATATATTTT. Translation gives CAIGLGGRSGNTIYF.